These 22 T cell receptor beta chains share one sample of origin, sequenced in a study of neurological immune-mediated disorders. TCRdb re-called the 5' RACE reads with MiXCR, one entry per CDR3 protein. The sample records about 35,000 distinct CDR3 sequences, approximately 4.2% being singletons. Sample: PBMCs. These receptors all stem from a man in his thirties or forties with multiple sclerosis.

There are many counts of this clonotype. V gene TRBV15 combines with J gene TRBJ1-4; D is undetermined. This CDR3 has 14 amino acids. V dropped 1 base and J dropped 14 bases, with 17 bases sitting between them. Germline CDR1 LNHNV, CDR2 YYDKDF (reference sequence). The CDR3 is CATSRGPSTVGLFF. The CDR3 region has the DNA TGTGCCACCAGCAGAGGTCCATCAACCGTGGGGCTGTTTTTT.

This clonotype showed up many times. The rearrangement uses TRBV7-2 and TRBJ2-1; D unresolved. There are 11 residues in the CDR3. V was pared by 1 base and J by 8 bases, with 3 bases between. Per germline, CDR1 SGHTA and CDR2 FQGNSA. The CDR3 bases are TGTGCCAGCAGCTTAGTCGATGAGCAGTTCTTC. Amino acid sequence: CASSLVDEQFF.

This clonotype came up many times. This chain connects TRBV12-3 or TRBV12-4 to TRBJ2-7; 7 bases are shared with TRBD1. The CDR3 runs 14 residues. V shed 5 bases and J 4 bases; nucleotides not matched to a gene: 8. The CDR3 spells CASSLTGLVYEQYF. The DNA of the CDR3 is TGTGCCAGCAGTCTGACAGGGTTGGTATACGAGCAGTACTTC.

This clonotype was seen ten or more times. This sequence joins TRBV4-3 and TRBJ1-1, with D possibly being TRBD1 (5 bases). The germline V and J ends were trimmed by 3 bases and 4 bases, with 15 bases remaining between them. Per the germline V gene, CDR1 is LGHNA and CDR2 is YSLEER. The CDR3 runs 15 residues. The CDR3 spells CASSHQLTAGTEAFF. In DNA, the CDR3 is TGCGCCAGCAGCCATCAACTGACAGCCGGCACTGAAGCTTTCTTT.

This clonotype has at least ten counts. The chain couples TRBV11-2 to TRBJ2-5; the match to TRBD1 covers 7 bases. The CDR3 is made up of 15 amino acids. V was clipped by 6 bases and J by 1 base; unmatched bases: 8. The germline gives CDR1 SGHAT, CDR2 FQNNGV. Written as DNA, the CDR3 is TGTGCCAGCAGTACCGGGACAGCTCTCCAAGAGACCCAGTACTTC. Its protein is CASSTGTALQETQYF.

This clonotype was counted ten times or more. This rearrangement joins TRBV5-1 to TRBJ2-2; D unclear. The CDR3 is 13 residues long. Germline V gene lookup returns CDR1 SGHRS and CDR2 YFSETQ. V was pared by 1 base and J by 5 bases, with 6 bases between. This chain's CDR3 is CASSLKETGELFF. In nucleotides, the CDR3 is TGCGCCAGCAGCTTGAAGGAAACCGGGGAGCTGTTTTTT.

This chain uses TRBV5-1 with TRBJ2-2; 9 nucleotides line up with TRBD1. V was clipped by 4 bases and J by 6 bases; unmatched bases: 7. The V gene's germline CDR1 is SGHRS and CDR2 YFSETQ. This CDR3 has 15 residues. This chain's CDR3 is CASSRWTGEAGELFF. The DNA of the CDR3 is TGCGCCAGCAGCCGTTGGACAGGGGAGGCCGGGGAGCTGTTTTTT.

The chain uses TRBV12-3 or TRBV12-4 and TRBJ2-2; a weak D match, TRBD1 (6 bases). The CDR3 length is 16 residues. V was pared by 1 base and J by 3 bases, with 12 bases between. The CDR3 nucleotides are TGTGCCAGCAGTTTAGGTACAGGGATAGACACCGGGGAGCTGTTTTTT. Protein: CASSLGTGIDTGELFF.

At least ten counts were recorded for this clonotype. The rearrangement joins TRBV6-5 to TRBJ2-2, with a possible D match to TRBD2 (6 bases). Germline V gives CDR1 MNHEY, CDR2 SVGAGI. The CDR3 loop spans 14 amino acids. Trimming took off 2 bases at V and 6 bases at J, with 10 bases between the two ends. The CDR3 spells CASSYSGGSGELFF. DNA of the CDR3: TGTGCCAGCAGTTACAGTGGGGGGTCCGGGGAGCTGTTTTTT.

The table lists this clonotype with many counts. The chain links TRBV7-2 to TRBJ1-2; no firm D call. Germline lookup yields CDR1 SGHTA and CDR2 FQGNSA. This CDR3 has 12 residues. The ends were cut back, 5 bases at V and 8 bases at J, with 12 bases in the middle. The CDR3 sequence is CASSIGVLGYTF. DNA of the CDR3: TGTGCCAGCAGCATTGGGGTCTTGGGCTACACCTTC.

Many counts were recorded for this clonotype. The V and J genes are TRBV25-1 and TRBJ1-5; D possibly corresponds to TRBD1 (6 bases). The CDR3 runs 13 residues. Deletions cut 9 bases from V and 0 bases from J, with 9 bases between. CDR1 and CDR2 from the germline V gene are MGHDK and SYGVNS. The CDR3 loop is CASRGGSNQPQHF. The CDR3 DNA sequence: TGTGCCAGTAGGGGGGGTAGCAATCAGCCCCAGCATTTT.

This clonotype showed up just a few times. The V call is TRBV6-2 or TRBV6-3, the J call TRBJ2-1, with 9 nucleotides matching TRBD2. The ends lost 5 bases at V and 4 bases at J; junction bases unmatched: 9. CDR3 length: 16 amino acids. Per the germline V gene, CDR1 is MNHEY and CDR2 is SVGEGT. CDR3 loop: CASSPSGGGAYNEQFF. The CDR3 DNA follows: TGTGCCAGCAGTCCCTCCGGCGGGGGGGCGTACAATGAGCAGTTCTTC.

J is TRBJ1-6 and V is TRBV5-1; a possible D gene is TRBD1 (6 bases). V dropped 2 bases and J dropped 6 bases, with 9 bases sitting between them. Germline lookup yields CDR1 SGHRS and CDR2 YFSETQ. This CDR3 region has 14 residues. CDR3: CASSLQGLNSPLHF. For the CDR3, the DNA is TGCGCCAGCAGCTTACAGGGACTTAATTCACCCCTCCACTTT. Full variable domain (missing parts from reference TRBV5-1 and TRBJ1-6): KAGVTQTPRYLIKTRGQQVTLSCSPISGHRSVSWYQQTPGQGLQFLFEYFSETQRNKGNFPGRFSGRQFSNSRSEMNVSTLELGDSALYLCASSLQGLNSPLHFGNGTRLTVT.

This clonotype was observed at least ten times. V is TRBV29-1 and J is TRBJ1-5; TRBD1 aligns across 11 bases. The CDR3 sequence is 14 residues long. J was trimmed by 8 bases and V by 6 bases; bases with no gene match: 9. Per the germline V gene, CDR1 is SQVTM and CDR2 is ANQGSEA. CDR3 in amino acids: CSVLDRGRLEPQHF. CDR3 sequence (DNA): TGCAGCGTCCTGGACAGGGGGCGGTTGGAGCCCCAGCATTTT.

At least ten counts were recorded for this clonotype. J is TRBJ2-2 and V is TRBV4-1; D not resolved. Germline-derived CDR1 and CDR2 are MGHRA and YSYEKL. This CDR3 has 13 amino acids. V lost 3 bases, J lost 4 bases, and 6 bases lay in between. CDR3 nucleotide sequence: TGCGCCAGCAGCCAGCCTAGCACCGGGGAGCTGTTTTTT. Protein product: CASSQPSTGELFF.

By share, this clonotype ranks as medium-sized. The chain recombines TRBV7-9 with TRBJ2-3, with D unresolved. Germline CDR1 and CDR2: SEHNR and FQNEAQ (reference sequence). Deletions cut 7 bases from V and 3 bases from J, with 14 bases between. This CDR3 spans 14 amino acids. CDR3 amino acids: CASTHRDPTDTQYF. The DNA for the CDR3 is TGTGCCAGCACCCATCGAGACCCTACAGATACGCAGTATTTT.

This clonotype was picked up many times. The chain is built from TRBV5-1 and TRBJ1-2; 8 bases match TRBD1. The V segment lost 0 bases and the J segment 3 bases; nucleotides outside the gene matches: 7. The CDR3 is made up of 16 amino acids. Germline CDR1 reads SGHRS; CDR2 reads YFSETQ. The CDR3: CASSLAPGGADYGYTF. DNA for the CDR3: TGCGCCAGCAGCTTGGCCCCAGGGGGCGCCGACTATGGCTACACCTTC.

At least ten counts were recorded for this clonotype. V gene TRBV6-5 combines with J gene TRBJ2-5; unclear D gene. In germline, CDR1 is MNHEY, CDR2 SVGAGI. The CDR3 is made up of 11 amino acids. Trimming removed 5 bases from V and 8 bases from J, with 9 bases in between. CDR3 coding DNA: TGTGCCAGCAGTCAACAGCGTACCCAGTACTTC. This sequence encodes CASSQQRTQYF.

At least ten counts were recorded for this clonotype. The rearrangement uses TRBV2 and TRBJ1-6; maybe TRBD1 (5 bases). The CDR3 loop spans 17 amino acids. Germline CDR1 reads SNHLY; CDR2 reads FYNNEI. The V end was cut by 6 bases, the J end by 7 bases, with 22 bases between. CDR3 sequence: CASRTDIWPKKNSPLHF. CDR3 DNA: TGTGCCAGCAGGACGGACATTTGGCCCAAGAAGAATTCACCCCTCCACTTT.

This clonotype was seen ten or more times. The chain links TRBV12-3 or TRBV12-4 to TRBJ1-2; D remains unclear. There are 13 residues in the CDR3. V dropped 6 bases and J dropped 0 bases, with 8 bases sitting between them. CDR3 amino acids: CASSKESNYGYTF. CDR3 nucleotide sequence: TGTGCCAGCAGCAAAGAATCTAACTATGGCTACACCTTC.

This clonotype appeared a few times. The chain employs TRBV20-1 and TRBJ1-2; weak D call: TRBD1 (5 bases). There are 12 residues in the CDR3. Germline V gene sequence: CDR1 DFQATT, CDR2 SNEGSKA (reference sequence). V was cut by 2 bases and J by 14 bases, with 18 bases left in between. As DNA, the CDR3 is TGCAGTGCTAGATCCCAGGGAGCCGCTCTGACCTTC. Protein product: CSARSQGAALTF.

Many counts were recorded for this clonotype. The rearrangement links TRBV12-3 or TRBV12-4 to TRBJ2-1; D might be TRBD1 or TRBD2, each matching 6 bases. This CDR3 region has 17 residues. Trimming shortened V by 0 bases and J by 6 bases, and 18 bases separated the two germline ends. CDR3 amino acids: CASSLAGGRYGGNEQFF. The CDR3 bases are TGTGCCAGCAGTTTAGCAGGGGGGCGATATGGAGGCAATGAGCAGTTCTTC.